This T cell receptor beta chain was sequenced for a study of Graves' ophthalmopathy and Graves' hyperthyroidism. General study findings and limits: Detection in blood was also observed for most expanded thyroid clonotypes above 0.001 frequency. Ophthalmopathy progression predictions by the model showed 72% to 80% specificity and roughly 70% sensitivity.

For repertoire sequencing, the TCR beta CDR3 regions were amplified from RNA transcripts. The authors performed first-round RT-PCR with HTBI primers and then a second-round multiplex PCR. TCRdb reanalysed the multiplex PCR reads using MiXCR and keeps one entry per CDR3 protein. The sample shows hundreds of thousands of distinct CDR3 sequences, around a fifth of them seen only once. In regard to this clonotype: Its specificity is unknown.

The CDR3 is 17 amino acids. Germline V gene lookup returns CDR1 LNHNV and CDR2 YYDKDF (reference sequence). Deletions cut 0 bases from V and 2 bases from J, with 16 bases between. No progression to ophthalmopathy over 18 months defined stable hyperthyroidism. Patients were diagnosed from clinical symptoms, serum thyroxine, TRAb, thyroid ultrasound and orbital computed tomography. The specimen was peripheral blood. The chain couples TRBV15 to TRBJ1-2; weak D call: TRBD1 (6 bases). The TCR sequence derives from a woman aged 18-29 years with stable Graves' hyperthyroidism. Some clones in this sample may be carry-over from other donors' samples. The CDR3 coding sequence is TGTGCCACCAGCAGAGATTGGTACAGGGAAACAAACTATGGCTACACCTTC. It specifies CATSRDWYRETNYGYTF.